This T cell receptor (beta chain) was recovered during a study of sequential checkpoint blockade in melanoma (dated by TCRdb to the late 2010s). Describing the broader study: Using 1:1 randomization, the trial assigned patients either to first-line nivolumab followed by ipilimumab (arm A) or to ipilimumab followed by nivolumab (arm B). Maintenance nivolumab came after both trial sequences. Overall study results and their limits: The model for predicting response that combines TCR metrics with mutation burden needs to be validated in larger, independent patient cohorts.

CDR1 and CDR2 are drawn from the germline V gene (reference sequence): SEHNR, FQNEAQ. CDR3 length: 12 amino acids, cysteine to phenylalanine. The retained sequence is limited to the CDR3, 36 bases, with the frame set at the first base. Trimming takes 4 bases from V and 9 bases from J, and the germline ends sit 10 bases apart. As for this clone: Its antigen is not yet known. Base-call qualities are not available, and no considerably larger clone is one nucleotide away.

Explained via the paper, the treatment or condition label denotes: randomized to nivolumab then ipilimumab (arm A) or the reverse (arm B). No trial patient had received prior DNA-damaging chemotherapy. On a FACS Aria II flow cytometer, live CD3+CD8+ cells that were negative for CD19 and CD56 were sorted from thawed PBMCs. Samples were obtained from patients with melanoma enrolled in CheckMate 064, a randomized, open-label phase II trial of sequential checkpoint blockade. Leukapheresis was used to collect peripheral blood mononuclear cells, which were then purified with Ficoll-Paque and frozen in human serum with 10% DMSO. Right after sorting, the blood CD3+CD8+ cells were verified to be >98% pure, and DNA extraction followed. TCRbeta CDR3 regions were immunosequenced from genomic DNA with the immunoSEQ Assay. Genomic DNA was amplified by bias-controlled multiplex PCR before high-throughput sequencing. Per the source publication's procedure: To quantify the absolute abundance of each unique TCRbeta CDR3 region, the sequences were collapsed and filtered. Clonality, defined as 1 minus Pielou's evenness, was calculated using productive rearrangements only. A previously published method was used to identify clones with significantly greater frequencies in on-treatment samples than in baseline samples. Here the immuneACCESS table is served through TCRdb, limited to in-frame sequences with V and J called. Missing clones are a known gap in these copies; in checked studies unresolved V genes cover under half, and the rest lacks a known reason. V, J and clone size are taken as reported in that table, and D and trimming were inferred from the DNA itself. In this sample the table shows 9,500 to 15,000 clones, over 75% of which occur a single time. The ten largest account for about 7.5% of the sample.

In this chain, TRBV7-9 is recombined with TRBJ2-1; a weak D assignment points to TRBD2 (5 bases agree). Specimen: CD8+ T cells sorted from blood (inferred from file names), collected from a patient given nivolumab and ipilimumab in sequence. This clonotype originated in a human donor with melanoma. The CDR3 amino acid sequence is: CASSSLEVEQFF. The DNA sequence reads TGTGCCAGCAGCTCCTTGGAGGTTGAGCAGTTCTTC.